The 10 T cell receptor beta chains below were found in one sample sequenced in a study of OX40 agonist ivuxolimab in advanced cancers. Assay: immunoSEQ multiplex PCR; the TCRdb copy retains only in-frame clones and omits some. The sample consists of around 140,000 clones, 93% of them appearing once. The sequenced sample was CD4+ or CD8+ T cells sorted from blood, obtained in a trial of the OX40 agonist ivuxolimab. Every receptor here comes from an adult with an advanced solid tumor such as melanoma, head and neck, liver or kidney cancer.

The J gene is TRBJ1-3, the V gene TRBV7-9; maybe TRBD1 (5 bases). The length of the CDR3 is 14 residues. V was shortened by 5 bases and J by 2 bases, with 10 bases between the two germline ends. The germline CDR1 and CDR2 sequences are SEHNR and FQNEAQ (reference sequence). In nucleotides, the CDR3 is TGTGCCAGCAGCCCACCGGGGGCTGGAAACACCATATATTTT. Its translation: CASSPPGAGNTIYF.

The chain is built from TRBV11-3 and TRBJ1-4; 7 bases line up with TRBD1. V was clipped by 3 bases and J by 6 bases; unmatched bases: 4. The germline V gene encodes CDR1 SGHNT and CDR2 YENEEA. This CDR3 spans 14 amino acids. The CDR3 coding sequence is TGTGCCAGCAGCTTCGACAGGGAGGATGAAAAACTGTTTTTT. This gives the protein CASSFDREDEKLFF.

This clone was found a few times. The rearrangement uses TRBV28 and TRBJ2-5, with TRBD2 matching 8 bases. Germline CDR1 and CDR2: MDHEN and SYDVKM. This CDR3 spans 22 amino acids. Trimming cost V 3 bases and J 0 bases; bases outside gene matches: 24. The CDR3 bases are TGTGCCAGCAGTTTCATTCATAGCTTGGAAGCGGGAGAGGTAGGGGACCAAGAGACCCAGTACTTC. This gives the protein CASSFIHSLEAGEVGDQETQYF.

Details on this clone: Mismatch with germline at one junction end may stem from a read error. The rearrangement uses TRBV5-1 and TRBJ2-3; the D gene is possibly TRBD2 (6 bases). This CDR3 has 13 residues. Germline V gene lookup returns CDR1 SGHRS and CDR2 YFSETQ. The CDR3 here is CASSFPGEDTQYF. CDR3 DNA: TGCGCAAGCAGCTTCCCGGGGGAAGATACGCAGTATTTT.

This clone showed up just a few times. The genes are TRBV5-8 and TRBJ2-3; D is unclear. Germline CDR1 is SGHTS and CDR2 is YDEGEE. This CDR3 has 16 residues. Trimming cost V 0 bases and J 2 bases, with 13 bases left between them. This CDR3 reads CASSLAPSANTDTQYF. The CDR3 nucleotides are TGTGCCAGCAGCTTGGCCCCCAGCGCGAACACAGATACGCAGTATTTT.

This sequence joins TRBV27 and TRBJ2-2; perhaps TRBD1 as D (7 bases). CDR1 and CDR2 from the germline V gene are MNHEY and SMNVEV (reference sequence). CDR3 size: 16 residues. The germline V and J ends were trimmed by 1 base and 3 bases, with 12 bases remaining between them. The CDR3 here is CASSLWGRGDTGELFF. The DNA of the CDR3 is TGTGCCAGCAGTTTATGGGGCAGGGGGGACACCGGGGAGCTGTTTTTT.

J is TRBJ2-2 and V is TRBV5-1; D possibly corresponds to TRBD1 (5 bases). This CDR3 spans 14 amino acids. Trimming stripped 7 bases from V and 1 base from J, with 11 bases between. Germline CDR1 is SGHRS and CDR2 is YFSETQ. In DNA form, the CDR3 reads TGCGCCAGCTTTCTCGGACAGAACACCGGGGAGCTGTTTTTT. It yields the protein CASFLGQNTGELFF.

The chain couples TRBV6-5 to TRBJ1-2; no definite D call. This CDR3 has 13 residues. From germline, CDR1 is MNHEY and CDR2 SVGAGI. Deletions cut 0 bases from V and 7 bases from J, with 9 bases between. The CDR3 nucleotides are TGTGCCAGCAGTTACTCAGTCGGGTTTGGCTACACCTTC. This encodes CASSYSVGFGYTF.

The V and J genes are TRBV11-2 and TRBJ2-7; 8 bases fit TRBD2. Trimming cost V 5 bases and J 3 bases; bases outside gene matches: 6. Germline CDR1 SGHAT, CDR2 FQNNGV. The CDR3 is 14 amino acids. CDR3 in DNA: TGTGCCAGCAGCCCAGGACTAGCTAGCTACGAGCAGTACTTC. This translates into CASSPGLASYEQYF.

The chain carries TRBV7-2 and TRBJ2-3; D remains unclear. Germline CDR1 reads SGHTA; CDR2 reads FQGNSA. The CDR3 loop spans 16 amino acids. V lost 5 bases, J lost 2 bases, and 17 bases lay in between. CDR3: CASSPRWKANTDTQYF. The CDR3 DNA reads as TGTGCCAGCAGCCCCCGGTGGAAGGCTAACACAGATACGCAGTATTTT.